A single sample is the source of the 28 T cell receptor beta chains below, sequenced in a study of Ad26.COV2.S vaccination and SARS-CoV-2 variants. Treatment denoted: roughly 20 received Ad26.COV2.S at low or high dose, single or two shots; 5 received placebo; per-sample allocation not given. The investigators took samples on day 63 after the first vaccine or placebo injection. The repertoire was sequenced with immunoSEQ multiplex PCR; TCRdb's copy has only in-frame clones and lacks some. This sample has about 400,000 clones, with about 88% found just once. Specimen: peripheral blood, collected in a trial of Ad26.COV2.S vaccine versus placebo. The receptors derive from a person between 18 and 65 years old who received the Ad26.COV2.S COVID-19 vaccine or a placebo.

The rearrangement joins TRBV7-2 to TRBJ2-6; D not resolved. Germline-derived CDR1 and CDR2 are SGHTA and FQGNSA. The ends were cut back, 5 bases at V and 2 bases at J, with 10 bases in the middle. The CDR3 spans 15 residues. CDR3: CASSPNRPGANVLTF. Written as DNA, the CDR3 is TGTGCCAGCAGCCCGAACCGGCCTGGGGCCAACGTCCTGACTTTC.

The chain is built from TRBV13 and TRBJ2-2; 10 bases line up with TRBD2. Germline CDR1 and CDR2: PRHDT and FYEKMQ (reference sequence). Germline trimming cut 4 bases from V and 2 bases from J; bases unmatched to any gene: 7. The CDR3 totals 17 residues. The CDR3 region is CASSYGASGRNTGELFF. The CDR3 region has the DNA TGTGCCAGCAGCTATGGGGCTAGCGGGAGAAACACCGGGGAGCTGTTTTTT.

This clone was observed a few times. The chain links TRBV7-2 to TRBJ1-5; weak D call: TRBD1 (5 bases). Per the germline V gene, CDR1 is SGHTA and CDR2 is FQGNSA. The CDR3 is made up of 14 amino acids. Trimming took off 5 bases at V and 4 bases at J, with 12 bases between the two ends. The CDR3: CASSGGGANQPQHF. The CDR3 region has the DNA TGTGCCAGCAGCGGTGGAGGGGCTAATCAGCCCCAGCATTTT. Looking up the rest from reference TRBV7-2 and TRBJ1-5 gives the full variable domain: GAGVSQSPSNKVTEKGKDVELRCDPISGHTALYWYRQSLGQGLEFLIYFQGNSAPDKSGLPSDRFSAERTGGSVSTLTIQRTQQEDSAVYLCASSGGGANQPQHFGDGTRLSIL.

The chain carries TRBV7-2 and TRBJ2-2; TRBD2 matches 8 bases. V trimming: 5 bases; J trimming: 4 bases; junction bases outside the gene matches: 6. Germline values: CDR1 SGHTA, CDR2 FQGNSA. This CDR3 has 15 residues. The CDR3 DNA reads as TGTGCCAGCAGCCACTCCGGGAGGGGCACCGGGGAGCTGTTTTTT. Translating gives CASSHSGRGTGELFF.

The V and J genes are TRBV2 and TRBJ1-2, with D possibly matching TRBD1 (6 bases). The CDR3 spans 15 residues. With 2 bases removed from V and 4 bases from J, the gap between germline ends came to 14 bases. Germline CDR1 SNHLY, CDR2 FYNNEI. The CDR3: CASSETGQGSYGYTF. CDR3 DNA: TGTGCCAGCAGTGAAACCGGGCAGGGGAGCTATGGCTACACCTTC.

The DNA of the CDR3 is TGTGCCAGCAGCTTGGCGGGTATCGATGAGCAGTTCTTC. Translating gives CASSLAGIDEQFF. The genes are TRBV5-4 and TRBJ2-1; D is ambiguous. CDR1 is SGHNT, CDR2 YYREEE, per germline (reference sequence). Trimming shortened V by 0 bases and J by 8 bases, and 9 bases separated the two germline ends. The CDR3 is made up of 13 amino acids.

CDR3 nucleotide sequence: TGTGCCAGTAGTACCCCTGGTAGGGCTCAGCCCCAGCATTTT. This translates into CASSTPGRAQPQHF. The rearrangement uses TRBV19 and TRBJ1-5, with unresolved D. Germline assignment: CDR1 LNHDA and CDR2 SQIVND (reference sequence). CDR3 size: 14 residues. The V end was cut by 4 bases, the J end by 6 bases, with 13 bases between.

The V call is TRBV5-1, the J call TRBJ2-1; TRBD2 matches at 11 bases. CDR3 length: 16 amino acids. V gave up 1 base and J gave up 6 bases; unmatched junction bases: 6. CDR1 SGHRS and CDR2 YFSETQ come from the germline V gene. CDR3 coding DNA: TGCGCCAGCAGCTTGCCTCCGGGACTAGCGGCCAATGAGCAGTTCTTC. This translates into CASSLPPGLAANEQFF.

The J gene is TRBJ1-1, the V gene TRBV6-5; no reliable D call. This CDR3 has 14 residues. Trimming pared 5 bases from V and 7 bases from J, leaving 17 bases between. The germline CDR1 and CDR2 sequences are MNHEY and SVGAGI. The CDR3 spells CASSPRSGTDEAFF. In DNA form, the CDR3 reads TGTGCCAGCAGTCCCCGGTCAGGAACCGATGAAGCTTTCTTT.

The CDR3 DNA follows: TGTGCCAGCAGTTTTGCGCCAAATTACGAGCAGTACTTC. Its translation: CASSFAPNYEQYF. The chain is built from TRBV6-5 and TRBJ2-7, with no clear D. CDR3 length: 13 residues. Germline V lookup: CDR1 MNHEY, CDR2 SVGAGI. Trimming removed 4 bases from V and 4 bases from J, with 11 bases in between.

The chain combines TRBV11-2 with TRBJ2-1, with a tentative D call TRBD2 (5 bases). The ends were cut back, 8 bases at V and 4 bases at J, with 9 bases in the middle. Germline V CDR1 and CDR2: SGHAT, FQNNGV. There are 12 residues in the CDR3. CDR3 amino acids: CASAAGYNEQFF. The CDR3 DNA reads as TGTGCCAGCGCCGCGGGTTACAATGAGCAGTTCTTC.

The gene calls are TRBV5-1 and TRBJ2-4; 7 nucleotides match TRBD2. Germline V gene data show CDR1 as SGHRS and CDR2 as YFSETQ. V dropped 4 bases and J dropped 9; count of bases not matched to a gene: 10. CDR3 size: 14 residues. The CDR3 loop is CASSPSGVQGIQYF. The CDR3 nucleotides read TGCGCCAGCAGCCCCAGCGGGGTTCAGGGCATTCAGTACTTC.

The chain uses TRBV4-3 and TRBJ2-3; D unclear. The CDR3 consists of 14 residues. V was clipped by 0 bases and J by 4 bases, with 8 bases between them. Germline loops: CDR1 LGHNA, CDR2 YSLEER. CDR3 protein: CASSQDLAPDTQYF. CDR3 nucleotides: TGCGCCAGCAGCCAAGATCTCGCCCCAGATACGCAGTATTTT.

The table lists this clone with a count of one. CDR3 loop: CASSLGATYNEQFF. CDR3 in DNA: TGCGCCAGCTCTTTAGGGGCGACCTACAATGAGCAGTTCTTC. The rearrangement joins TRBV5-1 to TRBJ2-1; tentatively, D is TRBD1 (5 bases). Trimming pared 7 bases from V and 2 bases from J, leaving 13 bases between. The germline V gene encodes CDR1 SGHRS and CDR2 YFSETQ. This CDR3 contains 14 residues.

V usage is TRBV18 and J usage is TRBJ1-2; D unresolved. The germline V gene encodes CDR1 KGHSH and CDR2 LQKENI. The V and J ends lost 3 bases and 5 bases respectively, with 10 bases between them. The CDR3 has 13 amino acids. The CDR3, as DNA: TGTGCCAGCTCACCGGAGACGGAGTATGGCTACACCTTC. Its translation: CASSPETEYGYTF.

This clone was recorded only once. The chain recombines TRBV18 with TRBJ2-2, with D tentatively TRBD1 (6 bases). The germline CDR1 and CDR2 sequences are KGHSH and LQKENI. Trimming took off 0 bases at V and 7 bases at J, with 18 bases between the two ends. The CDR3 contains 17 residues. CDR3: CASSPPIGRGVHGELFF. The CDR3 DNA is TGTGCCAGCTCACCACCGATTGGCAGGGGAGTGCACGGGGAGCTGTTTTTT.

A few counts support this clone. V is TRBV6-1 and J is TRBJ1-2; D unresolved. Germline V CDR1 and CDR2: MNHNS, SASEGT. The length of the CDR3 is 13 residues. Trimming removed 1 base from V and 2 bases from J, with 5 bases in between. Written as DNA, the CDR3 is TGTGCCAGCAGTGAAGACAGAAACTATGGCTACACCTTC. It translates to CASSEDRNYGYTF.

This chain connects TRBV15 to TRBJ2-5; D perhaps matches TRBD2 (5 bases). Germline V CDR1 and CDR2: LNHNV, YYDKDF (reference sequence). The CDR3 runs to 14 residues. The V end was cut by 4 bases, the J end by 1 base, with 10 bases between. In nucleotides, the CDR3 is TGTGCCACCAGCATTGGCGGGTTCCAAGAGACCCAGTACTTC. Its protein is CATSIGGFQETQYF.

The chain joins TRBV27 to TRBJ1-6, with D possibly matching TRBD1 (5 bases). Germline assignment: CDR1 MNHEY and CDR2 SMNVEV (reference sequence). CDR3 length: 14 residues. Trimming took 2 bases from V and 10 from J, leaving 12 bases between them. This chain's CDR3 is CASSLDSPRSPLHF. The CDR3 coding sequence is TGTGCCAGCAGTTTAGACAGTCCTCGATCACCCCTCCACTTT.

The J gene is TRBJ2-1, the V gene TRBV4-1, with TRBD2 identical over 7 bases. The CDR3 is 16 amino acids. Per germline, CDR1 MGHRA and CDR2 YSYEKL. The ends lost 1 base at V and 1 base at J; junction bases unmatched: 4. The DNA of the CDR3 is TGCGCCAGCAGCCAAGCGAGCGGGGAATCCTACAATGAGCAGTTCTTC. This encodes CASSQASGESYNEQFF.

This rearrangement joins TRBV29-1 to TRBJ2-3; perhaps TRBD1 as D (5 bases). CDR1 is SQVTM and CDR2 is ANQGSEA in the germline V gene. V lost 6 bases to trimming and J lost 1 base, with 11 bases between them. The CDR3 length is 13 residues. The CDR3 sequence: CSVGRQRTDTQYF. In DNA form, the CDR3 reads TGCAGCGTAGGAAGACAGCGCACAGATACGCAGTATTTT.

The chain has TRBV5-6 and TRBJ1-1, with D perhaps matching TRBD1 (5 bases). Looked up from germline, CDR1 is SGHDT and CDR2 is YYEEEE. V was clipped by 3 bases and J by 3 bases, with 15 bases between them. The CDR3 loop spans 15 amino acids. The CDR3 DNA follows: TGTGCCAGCAGCTACCGGACCGTGGGGGACACTGAAGCTTTCTTT. It encodes CASSYRTVGDTEAFF. Complete variable domain (other parts from reference TRBV5-6 and TRBJ1-1): DAGVTQSPTHLIKTRGQQVTLRCSPKSGHDTVSWYQQALGQGPQFIFQYYEEEERQRGNFPDRFSGHQFPNYSSELNVNALLLGDSALYLCASSYRTVGDTEAFFGQGTRLTVV.

The chain employs TRBV6-5 and TRBJ1-1, with a possible D match to TRBD1 (6 bases). Germline V CDR1 and CDR2: MNHEY, SVGAGI. V lost 6 bases and J 1 base, leaving 15 bases between the germline ends. The CDR3 totals 15 residues. The chain's CDR3 is CASRSYRDSNTEAFF. CDR3 bases: TGTGCCAGCAGATCCTACAGGGATTCGAACACTGAAGCTTTCTTT.

This chain connects TRBV21-1 to TRBJ2-7. TRBV21-1 is marked as a pseudogene. The CDR3 consists of 15 residues. CDR3 sequence: CASSKVRTDPHEQYF. The CDR3 DNA is TGTGCCAGCAGCAAAGTCCGGACGGACCCCCACGAGCAGTACTTC.

In this sample, this clone turned up a few times. The chain has TRBV15 and TRBJ2-7; weak D call: TRBD2 (5 bases). The ends were cut back, 1 base at V and 3 bases at J, with 13 bases in the middle. Germline V gene lookup returns CDR1 LNHNV and CDR2 YYDKDF (reference sequence). CDR3 length: 15 amino acids. The CDR3 region has the DNA TGTGCCACCAGCAGAGGTTTCGGAGGCCGCTACGAGCAGTACTTC. Residues: CATSRGFGGRYEQYF. Filled out from reference TRBV15 and TRBJ2-7, the complete variable domain reads DAMVIQNPRYQVTQFGKPVTLSCSQTLNHNVMYWYQQKSSQAPKLLFHYYDKDFNNEADTPDNFQSRRPNTSFCFLDIRSPGLGDTAMYLCATSRGFGGRYEQYFGPGTRLTVT.

This rearrangement joins TRBV5-1 to TRBJ1-1, with TRBD1 matching 9 bases. The CDR3 extends over 15 amino acids. V shed 4 bases, J shed 4 bases, and the junction held 8 bases outside the gene matches. Looked up from germline, CDR1 is SGHRS and CDR2 is YFSETQ. CDR3 in DNA: TGCGCCAGCAGCACGGGACAGGGAGGCGGCACTGAAGCTTTCTTT. The encoded protein is CASSTGQGGGTEAFF.

The sample holds a few counts of this clone. The chain has TRBV28 and TRBJ2-3; TRBD1 might be the D (6 bases). This CDR3 spans 14 amino acids. V lost 5 bases and J 2 bases, leaving 11 bases between the germline ends. The V gene's germline CDR1 is MDHEN and CDR2 SYDVKM. CDR3 loop: CASSAPGHTDTQYF. In nucleotides, the CDR3 is TGTGCCAGCAGTGCCCCGGGACACACAGATACGCAGTATTTT.

The chain links TRBV4-1 to TRBJ2-7; no firm D call. V was shortened by 7 bases and J by 7 bases, with 23 bases between the two germline ends. Germline V lookup: CDR1 MGHRA, CDR2 YSYEKL. The CDR3 is made up of 15 amino acids. CDR3 sequence (DNA): TGCGCCAGCACCCCACGGGCCCTGCATATTGGAGAGCAGTACTTC. This gives the protein CASTPRALHIGEQYF.